The 3 T cell receptor beta chains listed next were all sequenced from one sample in a study of T cell changes during pregnancy in multiple sclerosis. Using immunoSEQ multiplex PCR, the repertoire was profiled, and TCRdb retains in-frame clones only, with some absent. The sample records about 51,000 clones, 85% to 95% being singletons. Material: peripheral blood, obtained in the second trimester of pregnancy. These receptors originate from a female donor with multiple sclerosis, enrolled in a pregnancy study.

The chain employs TRBV25-1 and TRBJ2-1; D is possibly TRBD1 (6 bases). Trimming shortened V by 6 bases and J by 2 bases, and 11 bases separated the two germline ends. Germline CDR1 is MGHDK and CDR2 is SYGVNS. The CDR3 runs to 14 residues. This CDR3 reads CASRGATAYNEQFF. CDR3 DNA sequence: TGTGCCAGCAGGGGGGCGACAGCCTACAATGAGCAGTTCTTC.

The CDR3 region is CASSSQGNYGYTF. The DNA of the CDR3 is TGTGCCAGCAGCTCCCAGGGTAACTATGGCTACACCTTC. The chain uses TRBV5-6 and TRBJ1-2; a possible D gene is TRBD1 (5 bases). The V and J ends lost 3 bases and 1 base respectively, with 7 bases between them. Germline V lookup: CDR1 SGHDT, CDR2 YYEEEE. The CDR3 has 13 amino acids.

This clone was seen just once. The chain employs TRBV5-6 and TRBJ2-4; 9 nucleotides line up with TRBD1. V lost 4 bases and J lost 3; bases outside the gene matches: 8. Germline V lookup: CDR1 SGHDT, CDR2 YYEEEE. The CDR3 sequence is 16 residues long. CDR3 in amino acids: CASSNRGLWVKNIQYF. DNA for the CDR3: TGTGCCAGCAGCAACAGGGGGCTGTGGGTCAAAAACATTCAGTACTTC. The whole variable domain, filled in from reference TRBV5-6 and TRBJ2-4, reads DAGVTQSPTHLIKTRGQQVTLRCSPKSGHDTVSWYQQALGQGPQFIFQYYEEEERQRGNFPDRFSGHQFPNYSSELNVNALLLGDSALYLCASSNRGLWVKNIQYFGAGTRLSVL.